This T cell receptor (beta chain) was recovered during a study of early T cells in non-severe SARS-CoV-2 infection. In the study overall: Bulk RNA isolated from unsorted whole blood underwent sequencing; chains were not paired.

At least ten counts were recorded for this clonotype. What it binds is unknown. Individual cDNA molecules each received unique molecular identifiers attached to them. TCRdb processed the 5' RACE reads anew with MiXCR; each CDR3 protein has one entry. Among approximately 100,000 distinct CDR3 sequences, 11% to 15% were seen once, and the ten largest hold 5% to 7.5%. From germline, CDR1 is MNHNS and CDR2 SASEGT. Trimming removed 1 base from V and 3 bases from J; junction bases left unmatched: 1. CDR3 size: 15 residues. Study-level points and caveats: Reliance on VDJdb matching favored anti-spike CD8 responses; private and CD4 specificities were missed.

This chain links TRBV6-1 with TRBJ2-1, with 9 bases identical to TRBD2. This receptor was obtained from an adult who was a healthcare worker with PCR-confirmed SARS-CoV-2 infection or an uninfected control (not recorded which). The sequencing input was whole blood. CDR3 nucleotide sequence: TGTGCCAGCAGTGAAGGCGGGGGGGGCTACAATGAGCAGTTCTTC. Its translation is CASSEGGGGYNEQFF.